Reported below is one TCR beta chain. The data are from a study of blood T cell repertoires in COVID-19. The V gene lost 3 bases and the J gene lost 6 bases, with 11 bases spanning the gap. The germline V gene has CDR1 LGHDT and CDR2 YNNKEL (reference sequence). The CDR3 loop spans 14 amino acids. Produced via immunoSEQ multiplex PCR; TCRdb's table is partial and in-frame only. The repertoire holds 100,000 or so clones, with around 87% as singletons. V and J are TRBV3-1 (or the pseudogene TRBV3-2) and TRBJ2-2; D may be TRBD2 (6 bases). The sequence derives from a woman aged 45-60 years with COVID-19, enrolled during active disease. Material: peripheral blood. CDR3 sequence: CASSHGGRAGELFF. The CDR3 region has the DNA TGTGCCAGCAGCCACGGGGGTCGGGCCGGGGAGCTGTTTTTT.